The 8 T cell receptor beta chains in this list originate from one sample, sequenced in a study of T cell repertoires in cytomegalovirus infection. No antigen is known for these receptors. TCRdb re-derived calls from the reads in MiXCR, one entry per CDR3 protein. The sample yields around 770,000 distinct CDR3 sequences, almost 30% seen once. The starting material was cultured CD8+ T cells from PBMCs, obtained from culture after CMV antigen stimulation. Receptors were obtained from a human donor in good health (CMV status not recorded). Some clones in this sample may be carry-over from other donors' samples.

The chain couples TRBV4-1 to TRBJ1-1, with a tentative D call TRBD1 (6 bases). This CDR3 is 13 amino acids long. The ends were cut back, 3 bases at V and 3 bases at J, with 8 bases in the middle. Germline V gene lookup returns CDR1 MGHRA and CDR2 YSYEKL. CDR3 protein: CASSQRGDTEAFF. As DNA, the CDR3 is TGCGCCAGCAGCCAGAGGGGGGACACTGAAGCTTTCTTT.

This clonotype was found many times. DNA for the CDR3: TGTGCCAGCAGCTTGCTGGGACTAGCGGGGGGAAAGGACAATGAGCAGTTCTTC. Encoded protein: CASSLLGLAGGKDNEQFF. This chain links TRBV7-6 with TRBJ2-1; 15 positions agree with TRBD2. CDR3 length: 18 residues. Trimming cost V 3 bases and J 5 bases; bases outside gene matches: 8. CDR1 SGHVS and CDR2 FNYEAQ come from the germline V gene.

The rearrangement joins TRBV19 to TRBJ1-2; TRBD1 is a possible D gene (5 bases). CDR1 is LNHDA and CDR2 is SQIVND in the germline V gene (reference sequence). The CDR3 length is 13 residues. V was trimmed by 8 bases and J by 6 bases, leaving 16 bases between them. The CDR3, as DNA: TGTGCCAGTCTAACAGGCTCATCGGATGGCTACACCTTC. Its protein is CASLTGSSDGYTF. Drawing the rest from reference TRBV19 and TRBJ1-2, the complete variable domain is DGGITQSPKYLFRKEGQNVTLSCEQNLNHDAMYWYRQDPGQGLRLIYYSQIVNDFQKGDIAEGYSVSREKKESFPLTVTSAQKNPTAFYLCASLTGSSDGYTFGSGTRLTVV.

This sequence joins TRBV2 and TRBJ2-5; D call uncertain. From germline, CDR1 is SNHLY and CDR2 FYNNEI. Between the trimmed V and J ends, which lost 4 bases and 1 base, there was a span of 10 bases. This CDR3 region has 14 residues. The CDR3 loop is CASSGTLGQETQYF. Written as DNA, the CDR3 is TGTGCCAGCAGTGGAACCTTGGGCCAAGAGACCCAGTACTTC.

The V and J genes are TRBV4-3 and TRBJ2-2; weak D call: TRBD1 (6 bases). Germline loops: CDR1 LGHNA, CDR2 YSLEER. The CDR3 is 15 residues long. Trimming removed 1 base at V and 6 bases at J, with 12 bases between. Here the CDR3 DNA reads TGCGCCAGCAGCCAAGCTGGCAGGGGACCCGGGGAGCTGTTTTTT. Amino acid sequence: CASSQAGRGPGELFF.

J is TRBJ1-1 and V is TRBV19, with D uncertain. Germline values: CDR1 LNHDA, CDR2 SQIVND (reference sequence). This CDR3 is built from 20 residues. Between the trimmed V and J ends, which lost 1 base and 3 bases, there was a span of 27 bases. The CDR3 sequence is CASSIVSHSSWGGQDTEAFF. As DNA, the CDR3 is TGTGCCAGTAGTATAGTTAGTCACTCGAGCTGGGGTGGTCAGGACACTGAAGCTTTCTTT.

The CDR3 DNA reads TGTGCCAGCAGAGGGGATCCCGGTACCAATAACTATGGCTACACCTTC. It is translated as CASRGDPGTNNYGYTF. The chain has TRBV7-9 and TRBJ1-2, with D tentatively TRBD1 (5 bases). CDR1 is SEHNR and CDR2 is FQNEAQ in the germline V gene (reference sequence). Trimming removed 6 bases at V and 1 base at J, with 18 bases between. This CDR3 region has 16 residues.

The chain combines TRBV6-5 with TRBJ1-1; D ambiguous. The V end lost 0 bases, the J end lost 5 bases, and 10 bases lay between the germline ends. The CDR3 is 14 amino acids. In germline, CDR1 is MNHEY, CDR2 SVGAGI. As DNA, the CDR3 is TGTGCCAGCAGTTACTCGAAGGGTCGGACTGAAGCTTTCTTT. It specifies CASSYSKGRTEAFF.